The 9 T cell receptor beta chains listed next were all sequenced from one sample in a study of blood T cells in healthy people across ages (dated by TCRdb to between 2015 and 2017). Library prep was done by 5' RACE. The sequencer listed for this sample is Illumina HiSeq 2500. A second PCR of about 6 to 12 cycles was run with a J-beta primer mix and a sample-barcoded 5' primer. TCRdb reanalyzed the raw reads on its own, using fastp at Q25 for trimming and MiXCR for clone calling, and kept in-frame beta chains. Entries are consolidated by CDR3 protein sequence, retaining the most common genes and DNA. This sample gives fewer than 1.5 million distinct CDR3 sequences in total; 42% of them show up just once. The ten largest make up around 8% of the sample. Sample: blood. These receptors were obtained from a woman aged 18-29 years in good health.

The CDR3 protein is CASRAGDHTDTQYF. The CDR3 coding sequence is TGTGCCAGCAGAGCGGGAGACCACACAGATACGCAGTATTTT. The V gene is TRBV6-1, the J gene TRBJ2-3; 8 nucleotides align to TRBD2. The CDR3 runs 14 residues. Germline values: CDR1 MNHNS, CDR2 SASEGT. Unmatched junction bases numbered 4, after V lost 6 bases and J lost 2 bases.

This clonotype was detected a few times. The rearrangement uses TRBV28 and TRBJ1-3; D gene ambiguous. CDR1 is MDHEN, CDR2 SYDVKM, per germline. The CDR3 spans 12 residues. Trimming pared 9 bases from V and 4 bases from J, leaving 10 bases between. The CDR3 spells CASHGFGNTIYF. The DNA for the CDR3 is TGTGCCAGTCATGGTTTCGGAAACACCATATATTTT.

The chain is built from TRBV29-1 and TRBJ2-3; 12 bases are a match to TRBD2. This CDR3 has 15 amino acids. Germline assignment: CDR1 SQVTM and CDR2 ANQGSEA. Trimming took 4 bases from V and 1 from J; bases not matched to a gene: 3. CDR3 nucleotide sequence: TGCAGCGTTGTCCGGACTAGCGGGGGCACAGATACGCAGTATTTT. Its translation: CSVVRTSGGTDTQYF.

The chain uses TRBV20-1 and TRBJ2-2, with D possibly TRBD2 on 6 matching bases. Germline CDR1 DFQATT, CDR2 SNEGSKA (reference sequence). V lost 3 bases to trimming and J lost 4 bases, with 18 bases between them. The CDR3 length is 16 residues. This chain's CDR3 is CSARGGLTSSTGELFF. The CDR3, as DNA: TGCAGTGCTAGGGGGGGTCTCACAAGTTCCACCGGGGAGCTGTTTTTT.

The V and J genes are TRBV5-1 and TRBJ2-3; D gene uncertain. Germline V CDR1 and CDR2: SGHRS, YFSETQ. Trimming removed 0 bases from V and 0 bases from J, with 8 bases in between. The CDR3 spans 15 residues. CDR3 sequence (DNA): TGCGCCAGCAGCTTGGGGTACCCTAGCACAGATACGCAGTATTTT. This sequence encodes CASSLGYPSTDTQYF.

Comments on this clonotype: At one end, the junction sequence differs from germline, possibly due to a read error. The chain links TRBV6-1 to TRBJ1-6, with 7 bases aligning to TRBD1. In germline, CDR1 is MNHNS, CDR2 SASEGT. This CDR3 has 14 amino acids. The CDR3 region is CASSEETGWSPPHF. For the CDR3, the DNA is TGTGCCAGCAGTGAAGAGACAGGGTGGTCACCCCCCCACTTT.

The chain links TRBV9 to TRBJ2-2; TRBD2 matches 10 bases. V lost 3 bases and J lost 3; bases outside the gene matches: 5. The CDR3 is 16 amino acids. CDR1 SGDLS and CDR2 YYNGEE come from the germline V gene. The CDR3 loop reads CASSGTLAGDTGELFF. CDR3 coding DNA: TGTGCCAGCAGCGGGACCCTAGCGGGGGACACCGGGGAGCTGTTTTTT.

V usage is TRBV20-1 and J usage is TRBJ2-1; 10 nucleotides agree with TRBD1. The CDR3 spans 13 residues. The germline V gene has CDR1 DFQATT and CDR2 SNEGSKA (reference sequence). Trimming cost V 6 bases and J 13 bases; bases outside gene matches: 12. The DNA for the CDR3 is TGCAGTGCGGCCGGGACAGGGGAACAGACCCAGTTCTTC. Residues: CSAAGTGEQTQFF.

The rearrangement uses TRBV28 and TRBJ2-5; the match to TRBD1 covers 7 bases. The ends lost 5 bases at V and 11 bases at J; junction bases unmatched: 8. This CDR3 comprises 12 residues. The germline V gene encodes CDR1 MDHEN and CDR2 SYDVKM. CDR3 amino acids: CASSGQDEEQYF. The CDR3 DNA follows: TGTGCCAGCAGTGGACAGGATGAGGAGCAGTACTTC.